What follows is one TCR beta chain and its context. This record comes from a study of blood T cell repertoires in COVID-19. Sequenced by immunoSEQ multiplex PCR; TCRdb stores in-frame clones only, minus some. The data show 85,000 to 95,000 clones, 76% seen once. Sequencing used peripheral blood. This clonotype originated in a man aged 65 to 85 with acute or convalescent COVID-19.

CDR3 amino acids: CASSLGRPSEAFF. CDR3 in DNA: TGTGCCAGCAGCTTGGGCCGTCCGAGTGAAGCTTTCTTT. The chain couples TRBV5-6 to TRBJ1-1; D ambiguous. V shed 0 bases and J shed 7 bases, with 10 bases lying between them. CDR1 and CDR2 (germline): SGHDT, YYEEEE. The CDR3 runs 13 residues.